The source of this TCR beta chain is a study of shared clonotypes between healthy human individuals. V lost 6 bases and J lost 11, with 25 bases in between. The CDR3 runs 15 residues. CDR1 is SGHVS, CDR2 FQNEAQ, per germline. Repertoires were generated with immunoSEQ multiplex PCR, while TCRdb's copy carries only in-frame clones and drops some. The sample comprises about 490,000 clones, 60% to 85% of which are singletons, and around 13% rests with the top ten. About this clone itself: A far larger clone is off by one base, so a read error is likely.

The J gene is TRBJ2-5, the V gene TRBV7-8; D unresolved. Sequences were obtained from PBMCs. This TCR was sampled from a woman aged 40 to 50 in good health. Some clones in this sample may be carry-over from other donors' samples. The CDR3 DNA reads as TGTGCCAGCAGTTTCCTCCGCTACTCACCCTACGCGCAGTACTTC. It yields the protein CASSFLRYSPYAQYF.